These T cell receptor beta chains were read from a single sample in a study of cytomegalovirus exposure and HLA in healthy donors. Profiled with immunoSEQ multiplex PCR; TCRdb holds only in-frame clones, not every one. The top ten hold under 2% of the sample, which has approximately 150,000 clones, over 75% seen once. The sample comprised PBMCs. All receptors derive from a woman in her twenties or thirties in good health and CMV-seronegative. CDR3s include the opening cysteine and the closing phenylalanine or tryptophan. The order of the fields is V gene, clone size, J gene, D gene, CDR3 protein, CDR3 DNA. A D gene is named only where the DNA matches it firmly. Expanded clones are given a class, and other clones once, few, many or no size at all.

V: TRBV5-1
size: -
J: TRBJ2-3
D: -
CDR3: CASSPRTAEADTQYF
DNA: TGCGCCAGCAGCCCTCGGACTGCGGAGGCCGATACGCAGTATTTT

V: TRBV18
size: -
J: TRBJ1-1
D: -
CDR3: CASSPRGRGDTEAFF
DNA: TGTGCCAGCTCACCACGGGGGCGTGGGGACACTGAAGCTTTCTTT

V: TRBV11-3
size: -
J: TRBJ2-5
D: TRBD1
CDR3: CASSRDSQETQYF
DNA: TGTGCCAGCAGCCGGGACAGCCAAGAGACCCAGTACTTC

V: TRBV18
size: -
J: TRBJ1-5
D: TRBD1
CDR3: CASSPLTGRTGQPQHF
DNA: TGTGCCAGCTCACCGTTGACAGGGAGGACTGGGCAGCCCCAGCATTTT

V: TRBV29-1
size: -
J: TRBJ1-2
D: -
CDR3: CSVDTGGYTF
DNA: TGCAGCGTTGATACGGGGGGCTACACCTTC

V: TRBV4-1
size: -
J: TRBJ1-1
D: -
CDR3: CASSHGGQAEAFF
DNA: TGCGCCAGCAGCCATGGAGGGCAGGCTGAAGCTTTCTTT

V: TRBV30
size: -
J: TRBJ2-7
D: TRBD1
CDR3: CAWSEDRGAYEQYF
DNA: TGTGCCTGGAGTGAAGACAGGGGGGCCTACGAGCAGTACTTC

V: TRBV7-2
size: -
J: TRBJ2-7
D: TRBD2
CDR3: CASSFRGPHLAGGLNEQYF
DNA: TGTGCCAGCAGCTTTAGAGGGCCCCACCTAGCGGGAGGTCTCAACGAGCAGTACTTC

V: TRBV4-2
size: few
J: TRBJ1-1
D: TRBD1
CDR3: CASSQVGQTNTEAFF
DNA: TGTGCCAGCAGCCAAGTGGGACAGACGAACACTGAAGCTTTCTTT

V: TRBV5-1
size: -
J: TRBJ2-7
D: TRBD2
CDR3: CASREPGGEQYF
DNA: TGCGCCAGCAGAGAGCCGGGAGGAGAGCAGTACTTC

V: TRBV9
size: -
J: TRBJ2-6
D: -
CDR3: CASSELSGANVLTF
DNA: TGTGCCAGCAGCGAACTTTCTGGGGCCAACGTCCTGACTTTC

V: TRBV28
size: -
J: TRBJ1-2
D: -
CDR3: CASSFGENYGYTF
DNA: TGTGCCAGCAGTTTCGGGGAAAACTATGGCTACACCTTC

V: TRBV19
size: few
J: TRBJ2-3
D: TRBD1
CDR3: CASSPRQGSDTQYF
DNA: TGTGCCAGTAGTCCCCGACAGGGGTCAGATACGCAGTATTTT

V: TRBV5-1
size: -
J: TRBJ2-3
D: -
CDR3: CASSPKQDTQYF
DNA: TGCGCCAGCAGCCCAAAACAAGATACGCAGTATTTT

V: TRBV19
size: -
J: TRBJ1-4
D: -
CDR3: CASSRSRQGGEKLFF
DNA: TGTGCCAGTAGTAGATCCCGCCAGGGAGGCGAAAAACTGTTTTTT

V: TRBV11-2
size: -
J: TRBJ2-7
D: -
CDR3: CASSHDSYEQYF
DNA: TGTGCCAGCAGCCACGACAGCTACGAGCAGTACTTC

V: TRBV18
size: -
J: TRBJ2-1
D: TRBD2
CDR3: CASSPRRTSSHFLYNEQFF
DNA: TGTGCCAGCTCACCCCGCCGGACTAGCAGCCACTTTCTGTACAATGAGCAGTTCTTC

V: TRBV7-3
size: -
J: TRBJ1-1
D: TRBD1
CDR3: CASSSGQGTEAFF
DNA: TGTGCCAGCAGCTCCGGACAGGGCACTGAAGCTTTCTTT

V: TRBV27
size: few
J: TRBJ2-4
D: TRBD1
CDR3: CASSRLREGTGNNIQYF
DNA: TGTGCCAGCAGTCGACTACGAGAGGGGACAGGGAACAACATTCAGTACTTC

V: TRBV4-3
size: once
J: TRBJ1-2
D: TRBD1
CDR3: CASSQDDRTGANYGYTF
DNA: TGCGCCAGCAGCCAAGATGATCGGACAGGGGCTAACTATGGCTACACCTTC

V: TRBV2
size: -
J: TRBJ2-7
D: -
CDR3: CASRVREFYEQYF
DNA: TGTGCCAGCAGAGTCAGGGAATTCTACGAGCAGTACTTC

V: TRBV9
size: -
J: TRBJ1-1
D: -
CDR3: CASGGGQVNTEAFF
DNA: TGTGCCAGCGGCGGGGGGCAGGTGAACACTGAAGCTTTCTTT

V: TRBV9
size: -
J: TRBJ2-2
D: TRBD1
CDR3: CASSVGTGTNTGELFF
DNA: TGTGCCAGCAGCGTTGGGACAGGGACGAACACCGGGGAGCTGTTTTTT

V: TRBV5-4
size: -
J: TRBJ1-1
D: TRBD1
CDR3: CASSLEIGQGGTEAFF
DNA: TGTGCCAGCAGCTTGGAGATCGGGCAGGGGGGCACTGAAGCTTTCTTT

V: TRBV15
size: once
J: TRBJ2-1
D: -
CDR3: CATEYGRASDEQFF
DNA: TGTGCCACCGAATACGGGCGGGCGAGCGATGAGCAGTTCTTC

V: TRBV6-5
size: -
J: TRBJ2-4
D: -
CDR3: CASSYWGVLAKNIQYF
DNA: TGTGCCAGCAGTTACTGGGGGGTACTAGCCAAAAACATTCAGTACTTC

V: TRBV5-1
size: -
J: TRBJ2-3
D: TRBD2
CDR3: CASSLSTGGVDTQYF
DNA: TGCGCCAGCAGCTTGTCTACGGGGGGGGTAGATACGCAGTATTTT

V: TRBV12-5
size: -
J: TRBJ1-5
D: -
CDR3: CASGLVNSQPQHF
DNA: TGTGCTAGTGGTTTGGTTAATAGTCAGCCCCAGCATTTT

V: TRBV30
size: -
J: TRBJ2-1
D: TRBD2
CDR3: CAWRGTSASSYNEQFF
DNA: TGTGCCTGGAGGGGGACTAGCGCAAGCTCCTACAATGAGCAGTTCTTC

V: TRBV4-3
size: -
J: TRBJ1-3
D: -
CDR3: CASSLSAVGAIGNTIYF
DNA: TGCGCCAGCAGCCTGTCGGCCGTGGGGGCAATAGGAAACACCATATATTTT

V: TRBV11-2
size: -
J: TRBJ2-7
D: -
CDR3: CASSTYYEQYF
DNA: TGTGCCAGCAGTACATACTACGAGCAGTACTTC